Shown below are 21 T cell receptor gamma chains from a single sample sequenced in a study of gamma-delta chains in newborns, infants, children. TCRdb re-called the reads with CATT. Of roughly 1,700 gamma-chain clones in the sample, 60% to 70% were seen once. Sequencing was done on a sample of blood. The source of these receptors is a child who was a newborn, infant or young child, either healthy, febrile or measles-vaccinated (not recorded which).

Worth noting for this clone: Other nucleotide sequences in the sample specify the same CDR3. The rearrangement links TRGV9 to TRGJP. The J gene, left out of TCRdb, was set here by checking the DNA against germline. Germline V lookup: CDR1 GITISATS, CDR2 ISYDGTV (reference sequence). CDR3 length: 17 residues. J was trimmed by 7 bases and V by 0 bases; bases with no gene match: 6. The CDR3 protein is CALWEVREELGKKIKVF. DNA of the CDR3: TGTGCCTTGTGGGAGGTGCGGGAGGAGTTGGGCAAAAAAATCAAGGTATTT.

In regard to this clone: Other DNA sequences in the sample encode the same CDR3. This rearrangement joins TRGV9 to TRGJP. TCRdb supplies no J gene; here it was assigned by aligning the nucleotide sequence to germline. Germline-derived CDR1 and CDR2 are GITISATS and ISYDGTV (reference sequence). The length of the CDR3 is 17 residues. J was trimmed by 4 bases and V by 0 bases; bases with no gene match: 3. CDR3 DNA: TGTGCCTTGTGGGAGGTGCGACAAGAGTTGGGCAAAAAAATCAAGGTATTT. The encoded protein is CALWEVRQELGKKIKVF.

Only a few counts were recorded for this clone. This may be a read error, as it is one base from a much larger clone. J is TRGJP and V is TRGV9. The J gene was not available in TCRdb and was assigned here by matching the DNA to germline segments. V shed 1 base, J shed 8 bases, and the junction held 5 bases outside the gene matches. Germline loops: CDR1 GITISATS, CDR2 ISYDGTV (reference sequence). CDR3 length: 16 amino acids. The CDR3 is CALWEVQQLGKKIKVF. CDR3 in DNA: TGTGCCTTGTGGGAGGTACAACAGTTGGGCAAAAAAATCAAGGTATTT.

The chain has TRGV3 and TRGJ1 or TRGJ2. Since TCRdb gives no J gene, matching the DNA to germline was used here to assign it. V trimming: 0 bases; J trimming: 1 base; junction bases outside the gene matches: 6. Germline V gene sequence: CDR1 VTNTFY, CDR2 YDVSTARD (reference sequence). This CDR3 comprises 15 residues. The CDR3 region is CATWDRPRNYYKKLF. The DNA of the CDR3 is TGTGCCACCTGGGACAGGCCGAGAAATTATTATAAGAAACTCTTT.

In this sample, this clone turned up once. V usage is TRGV9 and J usage is TRGJ1 or TRGJ2. Matching the DNA to germline supplied the J gene, which TCRdb does not give. CDR1 and CDR2 (germline): GITISATS, ISYDGTV (reference sequence). Trimming took 2 bases from V and 0 from J; bases not matched to a gene: 7. The CDR3 loop spans 15 amino acids. The CDR3 region has the DNA TGTGCCTTGTGGGAGGCCCGAACGAATTATTATAAGAAACTCTTT. This sequence encodes CALWEARTNYYKKLF.

Remarks on this clone: Distinct nucleotide sequences in the sample also encode this CDR3. The chain has TRGV9 and TRGJP. TCRdb carries no J gene annotation; the J gene was assigned here by matching the DNA with germline. After removal of 0 bases from V and 6 bases from J, the junction contained 5 bases not matched to a gene. CDR1 and CDR2 (germline): GITISATS, ISYDGTV (reference sequence). This CDR3 contains 17 residues. The CDR3 sequence is CALWEVRVELGKKIKVF. The CDR3 region has the DNA TGTGCCTTGTGGGAGGTGCGGGTAGAGTTGGGCAAAAAAATCAAGGTATTT.

The chain is built from TRGV9 and TRGJP. TCRdb records no J gene; here it was assigned by comparing the DNA to germline. The CDR3 consists of 18 residues. J gave up 7 bases and V 0 bases, and 9 bases lay outside the gene matches. Germline V gene sequence: CDR1 GITISATS, CDR2 ISYDGTV (reference sequence). The CDR3 region is CALWEVHLIELGKKIKVF. The CDR3 DNA reads as TGTGCCTTGTGGGAGGTGCATCTGATTGAGTTGGGCAAAAAAATCAAGGTATTT.

This sequence joins TRGV5 and TRGJ1 or TRGJ2. Because TCRdb records no J gene, it was assigned here through a match of the DNA to germline. The CDR3 sequence is 17 residues long. CDR1 and CDR2 (germline): VINAFY, YDVSNSKD. With 0 bases clipped from V and 7 bases from J, the junction kept 18 bases outside the gene matches. The CDR3 region is CATWDRPPRWMGYKKLF. The CDR3 coding sequence is TGTGCCACCTGGGACAGGCCCCCTAGGTGGATGGGATATAAGAAACTCTTT.

Points on this clone: The sample contains more than one DNA sequence encoding this CDR3. The chain recombines TRGV9 with TRGJP. Here the J gene came from matching the DNA to germline, since TCRdb omits it. Germline V gene data show CDR1 as GITISATS and CDR2 as ISYDGTV (reference sequence). The V segment lost 0 bases and the J segment 5 bases; nucleotides outside the gene matches: 4. This CDR3 region has 17 residues. CDR3 sequence (DNA): TGTGCCTTGTGGGAGGTGCAGGAAGAGTTGGGCAAAAAAATCAAGGTATTT. The encoded protein is CALWEVQEELGKKIKVF.

The V and J genes are TRGV9 and TRGJP. Germline matching of the DNA provided the J gene here, since TCRdb leaves it blank. Germline lookup yields CDR1 GITISATS and CDR2 ISYDGTV (reference sequence). The CDR3 length is 13 residues. Trimming removed 0 bases from V and 15 bases from J; junction bases left unmatched: 2. In DNA, the CDR3 is TGTGCCTTGTGGGAGGTGGTCAAAAAAATCAAGGTATTT. Translated: CALWEVVKKIKVF.

V usage is TRGV9 and J usage is TRGJP. TCRdb does not report a J gene; here it was assigned by matching the DNA to germline references. Germline V gene sequence: CDR1 GITISATS, CDR2 ISYDGTV (reference sequence). The CDR3 has 16 residues. The ends lost 5 bases at V and 11 bases at J; junction bases unmatched: 12. This CDR3 is CALWVESTMGKKIKVF. The DNA of the CDR3 is TGTGCCTTGTGGGTGGAAAGTACGATGGGCAAAAAAATCAAGGTATTT.

This chain links TRGV4 with TRGJ1 or TRGJ2. The J gene is absent in TCRdb and was assigned here via DNA matching to germline. The junction had 6 bases not matched to a gene; V was cut back by 0 bases and J by 10 bases. This CDR3 is 12 amino acids long. Germline loops: CDR1 EGSTGY, CDR2 YDSYTSSV. This CDR3 is CATWDGLDKKLF. The CDR3 nucleotides are TGTGCCACCTGGGATGGGCTGGACAAGAAACTCTTT.

In this sample, this clone turned up once. The rearrangement uses TRGV9 and TRGJ1 or TRGJ2. The J gene comes from matching the DNA to germline here; TCRdb lacks it. CDR1 GITISATS and CDR2 ISYDGTV come from the germline V gene (reference sequence). This CDR3 is built from 13 residues. The junction had 8 bases not matched to a gene; V was cut back by 5 bases and J by 4 bases. The CDR3 is CALWGKWYYKKLF. CDR3 DNA: TGTGCCTTGTGGGGAAAGTGGTATTATAAGAAACTCTTT.

This clone was seen only once. The chain is built from TRGV9 and TRGJP. TCRdb supplies no J gene; here it was assigned by aligning the nucleotide sequence to germline. V lost 9 bases and J lost 5; bases outside the gene matches: 16. CDR3 length: 18 amino acids. Germline CDR1 is GITISATS and CDR2 is ISYDGTV (reference sequence). Here the CDR3 DNA reads TGTGCCTTGAAGGACCGCCGAGACAAAGAGTTGGGCAAAAAAATCAAGGTATTT. Residues: CALKDRRDKELGKKIKVF.

About this clone itself: This DNA translates differently at residue 8 from the TCRdb protein, which is that of a much larger clone; a read error is likely, and the protein shown is the DNA's own translation. The rearrangement joins TRGV9 to TRGJP. TCRdb leaves out the J gene; it was filled in here by matching the DNA to germline. V dropped 0 bases and J dropped 8; count of bases not matched to a gene: 4. Germline CDR1 reads GITISATS; CDR2 reads ISYDGTV (reference sequence). The CDR3 covers 16 residues. The CDR3 DNA reads as TGTGCCTTGTGGGAGGTGCGGAAGTTGGGCAAAAAAATCAAGGTATTT. This encodes CALWEVRKLGKKIKVF.

CDR3 in DNA: TGTGCCTTGTGGGAGACCCGGGGGGAGTTGGGCAAAAAAATCGAGGTATTT. It yields the protein CALWETRGELGKKIEVF. J gene calling gave no result, while the V gene is TRGV9. This CDR3 region has 17 residues. Germline lookup yields CDR1 GITISATS and CDR2 ISYDGTV (reference sequence).

Comments on this clone: The sample carries other DNA sequences with the same CDR3. The chain couples TRGV9 to TRGJP. Here the J gene was assigned by germline matching of the DNA, as TCRdb has none. Per the germline V gene, CDR1 is GITISATS and CDR2 is ISYDGTV (reference sequence). CDR3 length equals 17 residues. J was trimmed by 2 bases and V by 2 bases; bases with no gene match: 3. CDR3 nucleotide sequence: TGTGCCTTGTGGGAGGCACGGCAAGAGTTGGGCAAAAAAATCAAGGTATTT. Translation: CALWEARQELGKKIKVF.

In this sample, this clone turned up a few times. The chain carries TRGV9 and TRGJP. The trim removed 3 bases at V and 7 bases at J, leaving 6 bases unmatched. The CDR3 covers 16 residues. Germline-derived CDR1 and CDR2 are GITISATS and ISYDGTV (reference sequence). The CDR3 region is CALWESPELGKKIKVF. The CDR3 nucleotides are TGTGCCTTGTGGGAGTCGCCCGAGTTGGGCAAAAAAATCAAGGTATTT.

V is TRGV9 and J is TRGJ1 or TRGJ2. Germline matching of the DNA provided the J gene here, since TCRdb leaves it blank. The CDR3 runs to 16 residues. Germline lookup yields CDR1 GITISATS and CDR2 ISYDGTV (reference sequence). The V and J ends lost 0 bases and 1 base, in that order; junction bases with no gene match: 9. CDR3 sequence reads: CALWEVQILNYYKKLF. The CDR3 DNA sequence: TGTGCCTTGTGGGAGGTGCAAATACTTAATTATTATAAGAAACTCTTT.

As for this clone: Other DNA sequences from this sample encode an identical CDR3 as well. The V gene is TRGV9, the J gene TRGJP. The J gene, not given by TCRdb, was assigned here from a germline match of the nucleotide sequence. The V gene's germline CDR1 is GITISATS and CDR2 ISYDGTV (reference sequence). The CDR3 sequence is 15 residues long. V lost 3 bases to trimming and J lost 6 bases; unmatched junction nucleotides: 2. The CDR3 DNA sequence: TGTGCCTTGTGGGAGTTAGAGTTGGGCAAAAAAATCAAGGTATTT. Translating gives CALWELELGKKIKVF.

As to this clone: Other DNA variants within this sample encode the same CDR3. This chain connects TRGV9 to TRGJP. No J gene is reported in TCRdb; it was inferred here by comparing the DNA with germline. Germline CDR1 GITISATS, CDR2 ISYDGTV (reference sequence). The trim removed 0 bases at V and 7 bases at J, leaving 9 bases unmatched. This CDR3 is built from 18 residues. CDR3 sequence: CALWEVQVKELGKKIKVF. The CDR3 DNA follows: TGTGCCTTGTGGGAGGTGCAGGTTAAGGAGTTGGGCAAAAAAATCAAGGTATTT.